The rows below give T cell receptor beta chains drawn from one sample of a study of blood T cell repertoires in COVID-19. Sequencing was performed with immunoSEQ multiplex PCR; in TCRdb, only in-frame clones are kept and a portion is missing. The sample holds 300,000 to 400,000 clones, around 89% seen once. Specimen: PBMCs or T cells enriched from blood (not recorded which). Source of these receptors: a man younger than 35 who had recovered from COVID-19. Both conserved end residues are part of each CDR3. The order of the fields is J gene, clone size, V gene, D gene, CDR3 DNA, CDR3 protein. D genes are given only for firm matches. Some rows mark clone size as missing; the rest say once, few, many or name a class of expanded clone.

J: TRBJ1-1; size: NA; V: TRBV9; D: NA; DNA: TGTGCCAGCAGCGTAGACTTTGGGCGGGAGGCTTTCTTT; CDR3: CASSVDFGREAFF
J: TRBJ2-3; size: NA; V: TRBV5-1; D: NA; DNA: TGCGCCAGCAGCCCCGGGATTCCTAACACAGATACGCAGTATTTT; CDR3: CASSPGIPNTDTQYF
J: TRBJ2-5; size: NA; V: TRBV12-3/TRBV12-4; D: NA; DNA: TGTGCCAGCAGTTTGGAGGGAGAGACCCAGTACTTC; CDR3: CASSLEGETQYF
J: TRBJ2-3; size: NA; V: TRBV15; D: TRBD2; DNA: TGTGCCACCGGGACTAGCAGAGGATCTAGCACAGATACGCAGTATTTT; CDR3: CATGTSRGSSTDTQYF
J: TRBJ2-2; size: few; V: TRBV18; D: NA; DNA: TGTGCCAGCTCATTCGACACACCGACCGGGGAGCTGTTTTTT; CDR3: CASSFDTPTGELFF
J: TRBJ1-2; size: NA; V: TRBV9; D: NA; DNA: TGTGCCAGCAGCGTACAGGGGCAAGGTGGCTACACCTTC; CDR3: CASSVQGQGGYTF
J: TRBJ2-1; size: NA; V: TRBV6-5; D: TRBD1; DNA: TGTGCCAGCAGGATAAGGACAGGGAGCTACAATGAGCAGTTCTTC; CDR3: CASRIRTGSYNEQFF
J: TRBJ1-5; size: NA; V: TRBV3-1/TRBV3-2; D: NA; DNA: TGTGCCAGCAGCTACTTTAGTACAGGCCTATATAGCAATCAGCCCCAGCATTTT; CDR3: CASSYFSTGLYSNQPQHF
J: TRBJ1-6; size: NA; V: TRBV28; D: TRBD1; DNA: TGTGCCAGCAGTCGACAGGGGTTTAATTCACCCCTCCACTTT; CDR3: CASSRQGFNSPLHF
J: TRBJ2-3; size: NA; V: TRBV7-8; D: TRBD1; DNA: TGTGCCAGCAGCTTCCCCGCTAAGACAGGGAATACAGATACGCAGTATTTT; CDR3: CASSFPAKTGNTDTQYF
J: TRBJ2-5; size: once; V: TRBV5-1; D: TRBD2; DNA: TGCGCCAGCAGCTACTCAATAGCGGGAGCGGGAGAGACCCAGTACTTC; CDR3: CASSYSIAGAGETQYF
J: TRBJ2-1; size: NA; V: TRBV11-2; D: NA; DNA: TGTGCCAGCAGAAACCCCGGAGCTCCCTACAATGAGCAGTTCTTC; CDR3: CASRNPGAPYNEQFF
J: TRBJ1-1; size: NA; V: TRBV2; D: NA; DNA: TGTGCCAGCAGTGAGCAGGGAGGGGGCACTGAAGCTTTCTTT; CDR3: CASSEQGGGTEAFF
J: TRBJ2-1; size: NA; V: TRBV7-3; D: TRBD2; DNA: TGTGCCAGCAGCTTAACACGACTAGCGGGTAACAATGAGCAGTTCTTC; CDR3: CASSLTRLAGNNEQFF
J: TRBJ2-3; size: NA; V: TRBV7-9; D: NA; DNA: TGTGCCAGCAGCTTACTAAGCCCCCGACCACAGGAAACTACGCAGTATTTT; CDR3: CASSLLSPRPQETTQYF
J: TRBJ1-1; size: NA; V: TRBV7-3; D: TRBD1; DNA: TGTGCCAGCAGCCGCACAGGGGGCAGGGGGCCGTCACCTACTGAAGCTTTCTTT; CDR3: CASSRTGGRGPSPTEAFF
J: TRBJ1-1; size: NA; V: TRBV10-2; D: NA; DNA: TGCGCCAGCAGGGAAGGACAGCGAATGAACACTGAAGCTTTCTTT; CDR3: CASREGQRMNTEAFF
J: TRBJ1-3; size: NA; V: TRBV11-2; D: NA; DNA: TGTGCCAGCAGCTTAGAACGGGAGGGAAACACCATATATTTT; CDR3: CASSLEREGNTIYF
J: TRBJ1-4; size: NA; V: TRBV3-1/TRBV3-2; D: NA; DNA: TGTGCCAGCAGCCAAAATGGGGGCTCTAATGAAAAACTGTTTTTT; CDR3: CASSQNGGSNEKLFF
J: TRBJ2-7; size: NA; V: TRBV18; D: NA; DNA: TGTGCCAGCTCACCCGGAGGCTACGAGCAGTACTTC; CDR3: CASSPGGYEQYF
J: TRBJ1-1; size: NA; V: TRBV30; D: TRBD1; DNA: TGTGCCTGGCAAAAAACTGGACAGGGGGCCTCTGAAGCTTTCTTT; CDR3: CAWQKTGQGASEAFF
J: TRBJ2-5; size: once; V: TRBV7-3; D: NA; DNA: TGTGCCAGCAGCTTAAACAGGGTGGAGACCCAGTACTTC; CDR3: CASSLNRVETQYF
J: TRBJ2-6; size: NA; V: TRBV27; D: NA; DNA: TGTGCCAGCAGTTTTCGCGCCCCCGGGGTAGCCAAGTTCTCTGGGGCCAACGTCCTGACTTTC; CDR3: CASSFRAPGVAKFSGANVLTF
J: TRBJ1-3; size: NA; V: TRBV2; D: TRBD1; DNA: TGTGCCAGCAGTTCGGGACAGAGAGGAAACACCATATATTTT; CDR3: CASSSGQRGNTIYF
J: TRBJ2-3; size: NA; V: TRBV6-6; D: NA; DNA: TGTGCCAGCAGTTACTCACTCGGCACAGATACGCAGTATTTT; CDR3: CASSYSLGTDTQYF
J: TRBJ1-6; size: NA; V: TRBV14; D: NA; DNA: TGTGCCAGCAGCCAAAATTTGGGGAGGAATTCACCCCTCCACTTT; CDR3: CASSQNLGRNSPLHF
J: TRBJ2-3; size: NA; V: TRBV6-5; D: TRBD1; DNA: TGTGCCAGCTTACAGGGGGGCACAGATACGCAGTATTTT; CDR3: CASLQGGTDTQYF
J: TRBJ1-3; size: NA; V: TRBV5-1; D: NA; DNA: TGCGCCAGCAGCTCACTCACGGGCTCTGGAAACACCATATATTTT; CDR3: CASSSLTGSGNTIYF
J: TRBJ2-3; size: NA; V: TRBV5-4; D: TRBD2; DNA: TGTGCCAGCAGCTTGAGTAGCGGGGGACCCACAGATACGCAGTATTTT; CDR3: CASSLSSGGPTDTQYF
J: TRBJ1-1; size: NA; V: TRBV28; D: NA; DNA: TGTGCCAGCAGTCTAGGGGTGAACACTGAAGCTTTCTTT; CDR3: CASSLGVNTEAFF
J: TRBJ1-4; size: NA; V: TRBV5-1; D: NA; DNA: TGCGCCAGCAGCTTCACCACCGGGGACATCAGGGTGTACCCCACTAATGAAAAACTGTTTTTT; CDR3: CASSFTTGDIRVYPTNEKLFF